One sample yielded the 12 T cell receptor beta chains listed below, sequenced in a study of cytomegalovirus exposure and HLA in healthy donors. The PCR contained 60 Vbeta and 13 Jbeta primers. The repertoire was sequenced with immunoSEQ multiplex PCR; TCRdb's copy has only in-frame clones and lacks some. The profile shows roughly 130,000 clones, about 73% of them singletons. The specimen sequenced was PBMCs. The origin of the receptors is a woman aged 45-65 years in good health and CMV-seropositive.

In DNA, the CDR3 is TGCGCCAGCAGCCAAGATCTAGTTGGAGCTTTCTTT. Translating gives CASSQDLVGAFF. V usage is TRBV4-1 and J usage is TRBJ1-1, with unresolved D. The length of the CDR3 is 12 residues. Germline lookup yields CDR1 MGHRA and CDR2 YSYEKL. Between the trimmed V and J ends, which lost 0 bases and 10 bases, there was a span of 9 bases.

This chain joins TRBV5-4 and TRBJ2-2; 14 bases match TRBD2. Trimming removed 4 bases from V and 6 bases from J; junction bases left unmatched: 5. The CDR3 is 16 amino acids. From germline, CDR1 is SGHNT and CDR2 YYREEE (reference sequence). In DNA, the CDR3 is TGTGCCAGCAGCCCCCGACTAGCGGGGGGGGCCGGGGAGCTGTTTTTT. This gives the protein CASSPRLAGGAGELFF.

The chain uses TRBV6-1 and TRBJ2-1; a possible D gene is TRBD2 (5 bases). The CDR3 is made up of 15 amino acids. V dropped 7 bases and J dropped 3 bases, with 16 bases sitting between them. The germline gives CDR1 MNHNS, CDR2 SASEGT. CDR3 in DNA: TGTGCCAGCATTCGGACTGCCTCGATCTACAATGAGCAGTTCTTC. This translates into CASIRTASIYNEQFF.

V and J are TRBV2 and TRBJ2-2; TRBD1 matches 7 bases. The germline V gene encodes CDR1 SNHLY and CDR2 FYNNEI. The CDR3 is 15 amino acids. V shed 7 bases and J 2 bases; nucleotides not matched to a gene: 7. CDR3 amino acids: CASNSGTANTGELFF. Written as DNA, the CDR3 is TGTGCCAGCAATTCCGGGACAGCCAACACCGGGGAGCTGTTTTTT.

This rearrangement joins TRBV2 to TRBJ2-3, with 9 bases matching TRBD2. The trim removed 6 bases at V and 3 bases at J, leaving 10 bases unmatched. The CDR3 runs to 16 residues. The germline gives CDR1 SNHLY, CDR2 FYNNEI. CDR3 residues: CASSGSRAGGTDTQYF. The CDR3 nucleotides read TGTGCCAGCAGCGGCTCTAGGGCGGGGGGGACAGATACGCAGTATTTT.

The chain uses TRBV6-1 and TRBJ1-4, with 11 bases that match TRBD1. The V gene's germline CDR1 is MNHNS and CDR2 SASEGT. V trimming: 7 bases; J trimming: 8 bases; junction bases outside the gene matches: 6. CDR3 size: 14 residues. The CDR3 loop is CASIQGQGDEKLFF. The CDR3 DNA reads TGTGCCAGCATTCAGGGACAGGGGGACGAAAAACTGTTTTTT.

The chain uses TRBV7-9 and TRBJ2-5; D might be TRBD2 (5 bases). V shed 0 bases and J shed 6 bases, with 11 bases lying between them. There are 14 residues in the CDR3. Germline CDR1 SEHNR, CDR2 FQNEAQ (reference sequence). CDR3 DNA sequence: TGTGCCAGCAGCTTAGCGAGGGTGGGGAAGACCCAGTACTTC. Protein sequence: CASSLARVGKTQYF. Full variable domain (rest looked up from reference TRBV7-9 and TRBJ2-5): DTGVSQNPRHKITKRGQNVTFRCDPISEHNRLYWYRQTLGQGPEFLTYFQNEAQLEKSRLLSDRFSAERPKGSFSTLEIQRTEQGDSAMYLCASSLARVGKTQYFGPGTRLLVL.

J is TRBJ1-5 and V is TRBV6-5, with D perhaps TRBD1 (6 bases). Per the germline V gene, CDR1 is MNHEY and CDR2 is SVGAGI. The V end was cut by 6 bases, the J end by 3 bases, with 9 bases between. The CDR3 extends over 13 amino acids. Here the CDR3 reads CASSDRPNQPQHF. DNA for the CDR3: TGTGCCAGCAGCGACAGGCCCAATCAGCCCCAGCATTTT.

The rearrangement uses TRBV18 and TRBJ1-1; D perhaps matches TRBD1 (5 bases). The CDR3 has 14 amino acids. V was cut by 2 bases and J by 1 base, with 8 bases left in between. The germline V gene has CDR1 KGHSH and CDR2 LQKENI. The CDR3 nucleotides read TGTGCCAGCTCACCAGGACACGAGAACACTGAAGCTTTCTTT. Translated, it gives CASSPGHENTEAFF.

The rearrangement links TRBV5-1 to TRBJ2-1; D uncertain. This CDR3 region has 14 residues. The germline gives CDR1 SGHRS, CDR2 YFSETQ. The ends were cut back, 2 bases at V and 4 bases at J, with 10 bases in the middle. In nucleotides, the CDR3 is TGCGCCAGCAGCTTCAGAGGCCGGTACAATGAGCAGTTCTTC. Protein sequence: CASSFRGRYNEQFF.

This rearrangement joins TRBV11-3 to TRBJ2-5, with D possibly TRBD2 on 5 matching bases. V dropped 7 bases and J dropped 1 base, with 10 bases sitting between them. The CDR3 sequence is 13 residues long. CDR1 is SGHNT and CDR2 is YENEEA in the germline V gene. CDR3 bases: TGTGCCAGCACTCGGGGAAGCCAAGAGACCCAGTACTTC. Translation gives CASTRGSQETQYF. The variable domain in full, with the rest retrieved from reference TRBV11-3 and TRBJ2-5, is EAGVVQSPRYKIIEKKQPVAFWCNPISGHNTLYWYLQNLGQGPELLIRYENEEAVDDSQLPKDRFSAERLKGVDSTLKIQPAELGDSAVYLCASTRGSQETQYFGPGTRLLVL.

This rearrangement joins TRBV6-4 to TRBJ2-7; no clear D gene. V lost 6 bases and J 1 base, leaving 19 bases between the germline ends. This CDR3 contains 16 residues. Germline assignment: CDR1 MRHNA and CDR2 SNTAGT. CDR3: CASRELRHQKSYEQYF. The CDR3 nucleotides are TGTGCCAGCAGAGAGTTGAGACACCAAAAATCCTACGAGCAGTACTTC.